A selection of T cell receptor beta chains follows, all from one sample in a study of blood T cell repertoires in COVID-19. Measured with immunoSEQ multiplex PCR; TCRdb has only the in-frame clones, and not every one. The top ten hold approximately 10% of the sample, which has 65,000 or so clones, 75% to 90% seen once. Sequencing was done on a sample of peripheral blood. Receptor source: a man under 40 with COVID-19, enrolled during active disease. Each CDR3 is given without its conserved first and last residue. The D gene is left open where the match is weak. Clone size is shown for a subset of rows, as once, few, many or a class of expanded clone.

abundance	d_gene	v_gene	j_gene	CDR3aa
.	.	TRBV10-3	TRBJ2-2	AISESYRINTGELF
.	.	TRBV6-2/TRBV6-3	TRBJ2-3	ASSYLGGGQY
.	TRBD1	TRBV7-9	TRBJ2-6	ASSSQAGQGDVLT
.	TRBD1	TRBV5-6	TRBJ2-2	ASSLAGYRGQTGELF
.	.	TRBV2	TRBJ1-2	ASMNEGYGYT
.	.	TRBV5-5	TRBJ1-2	ASSLRQETYGYT
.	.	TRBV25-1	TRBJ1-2	ASSDPAAGNRYT
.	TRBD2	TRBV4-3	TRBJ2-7	ASSQDPGGPYEQY
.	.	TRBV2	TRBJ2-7	ASSVWGGEYEQY
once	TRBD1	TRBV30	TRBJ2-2	AWSGGTGAAMNTGELF
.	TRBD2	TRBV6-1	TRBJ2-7	ASSDRGGRYEQY
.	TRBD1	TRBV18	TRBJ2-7	ASSGRSGQGIYEQY
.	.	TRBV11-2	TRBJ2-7	ASSLGGSHDEQY
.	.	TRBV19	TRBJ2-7	ASAGTLSSYEQY
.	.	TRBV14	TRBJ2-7	ASSTQQFEQY
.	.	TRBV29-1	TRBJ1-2	SVDTGLGNYGYT
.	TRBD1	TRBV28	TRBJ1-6	ASSLSGAGGGSPLH
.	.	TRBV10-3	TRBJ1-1	AISDPGWNTEAF
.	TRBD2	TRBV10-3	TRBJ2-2	AISVGTSDTGELF
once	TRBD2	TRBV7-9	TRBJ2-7	ASSWQGGDYEQY
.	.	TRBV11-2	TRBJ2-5	ASSRRWGDRETQY
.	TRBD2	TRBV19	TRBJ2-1	ASSRPGTSGYNEQF
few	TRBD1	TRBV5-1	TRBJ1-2	ASSRGQGANYGYT
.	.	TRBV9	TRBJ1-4	ASSVGPQQGNEKLF
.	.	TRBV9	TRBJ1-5	ASSRGQSSNQPQH
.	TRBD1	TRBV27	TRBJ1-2	ASSTTQTGRIYGYT
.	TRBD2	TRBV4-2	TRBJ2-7	ASSQEGGSSYEQY
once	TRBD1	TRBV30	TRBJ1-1	AWTGQGTEAF
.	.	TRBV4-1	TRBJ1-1	ASSQGEGVLAEAF
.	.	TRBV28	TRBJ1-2	ASSRGWTENYGYT
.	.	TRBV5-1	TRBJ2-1	ASSLESGSYNEQF
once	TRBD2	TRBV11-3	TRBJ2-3	ASSFGGLSTDTQY
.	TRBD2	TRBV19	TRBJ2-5	ASSATSGTETQY
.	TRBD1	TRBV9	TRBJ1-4	ASSGQGKNEKLF
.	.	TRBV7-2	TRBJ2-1	ASSLLQGSYNEQF
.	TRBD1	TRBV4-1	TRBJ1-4	AAGQGLSEKLF
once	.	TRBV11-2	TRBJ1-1	ASSLGVNTEAF
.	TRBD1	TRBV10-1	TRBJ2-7	AKIPGQGNEQY
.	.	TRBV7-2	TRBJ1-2	ASSLVGGNTNYGYT
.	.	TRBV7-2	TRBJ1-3	ASSFDNSGNTIY
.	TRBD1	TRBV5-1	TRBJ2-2	ASSPWGGQGETGELF
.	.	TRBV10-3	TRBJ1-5	AISEQNSNQPQH
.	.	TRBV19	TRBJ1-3	ASSDLQGNTIY
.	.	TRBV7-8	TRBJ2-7	ASSSIQGIAPYEQY
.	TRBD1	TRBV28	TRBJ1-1	ASSSRDRGPNTEAF
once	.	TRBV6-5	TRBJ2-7	ASVGGGIDEQY
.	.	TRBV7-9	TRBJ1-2	ASSLGAAEGYT
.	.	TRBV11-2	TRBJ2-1	ASSQRFNNEQF
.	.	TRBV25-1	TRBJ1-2	ASTRGGIGYGYT
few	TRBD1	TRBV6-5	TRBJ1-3	ASSSAGGDGNTIY
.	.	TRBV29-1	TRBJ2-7	SVEEPGLSYEQY
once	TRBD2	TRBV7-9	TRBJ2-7	ASSLGPAGLAGGYEQY
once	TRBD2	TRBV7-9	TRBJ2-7	ASSLGLAGGSYEQY
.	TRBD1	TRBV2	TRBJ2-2	ASSGQGSTGELF